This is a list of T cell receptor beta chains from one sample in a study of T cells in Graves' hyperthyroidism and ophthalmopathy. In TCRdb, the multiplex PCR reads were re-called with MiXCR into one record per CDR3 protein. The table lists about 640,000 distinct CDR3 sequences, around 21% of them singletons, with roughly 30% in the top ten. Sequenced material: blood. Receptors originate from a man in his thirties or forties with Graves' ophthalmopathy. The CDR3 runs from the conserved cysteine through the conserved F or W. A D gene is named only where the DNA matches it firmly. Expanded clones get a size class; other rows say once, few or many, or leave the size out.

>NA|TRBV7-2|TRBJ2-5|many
CASSSRGTQYF
TGTGCCAGCAGTTCCCGGGGGACCCAGTACTTC
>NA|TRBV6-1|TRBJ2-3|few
CASSLQELSTDTQYF
TGTGCCAGCAGTTTGCAGGAGTTGAGCACAGATACGCAGTATTTT
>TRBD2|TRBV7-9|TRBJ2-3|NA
CASSQLADDTDTQYF
TGTGCCAGCAGCCAACTAGCGGACGACACAGATACGCAGTATTTT
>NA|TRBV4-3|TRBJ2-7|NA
CASSQNRGTSYEQYF
TGCGCCAGCAGCCAAAATCGGGGGACCTCCTACGAGCAGTACTTC
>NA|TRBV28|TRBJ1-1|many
CASSFLAGGMNTEAFF
NA
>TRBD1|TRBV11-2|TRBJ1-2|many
CASSTTGSNYGYTF
TGTGCCAGCAGCACGACAGGGTCCAACTATGGCTACACCTTC
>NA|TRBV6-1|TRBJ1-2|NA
CASSERGEGYTF
TGTGCCAGCAGTGAAAGAGGTGAGGGCTACACCTTC
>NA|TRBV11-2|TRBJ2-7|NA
CASSLDGEEQYF
TGTGCCAGCAGCTTAGATGGGGAAGAGCAGTACTTC
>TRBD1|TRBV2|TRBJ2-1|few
CASSEGQGAYNEQFF
TGTGCCAGCAGTGAAGGCCAGGGGGCTTACAATGAGCAGTTCTTC
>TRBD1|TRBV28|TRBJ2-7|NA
CASSPEWPGTGSFSNSYEQYF
TGTGCCAGCAGTCCTGAATGGCCCGGGACAGGGTCTTTTTCTAACTCCTACGAGCAGTACTTC
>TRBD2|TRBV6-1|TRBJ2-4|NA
CASSPLAGSGNIQYF
TGTGCCAGCAGTCCACTAGCGGGATCGGGAAACATTCAGTACTTC
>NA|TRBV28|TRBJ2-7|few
CASTPSGDYEQYF
TGTGCCAGCACCCCCTCAGGGGACTACGAGCAGTACTTC
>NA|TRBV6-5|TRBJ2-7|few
CASSLGPIYEQYF
TGTGCCAGCAGTTTAGGTCCCATCTACGAGCAGTACTTC
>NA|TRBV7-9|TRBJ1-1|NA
CASSRALVTEAFF
TGTGCCAGCAGCCGTGCACTGGTCACTGAAGCTTTCTTT
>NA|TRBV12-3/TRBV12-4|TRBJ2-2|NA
CASSSESPANTGELFF
TGTGCCAGCAGTTCAGAGTCCCCAGCGAACACCGGGGAGCTGTTTTTT
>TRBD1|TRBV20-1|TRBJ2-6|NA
CSARDRVRSGANVLTF
TGCAGTGCTAGGGACAGGGTGCGGTCTGGGGCCAACGTCCTGACTTTC
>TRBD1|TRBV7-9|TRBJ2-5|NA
CASSSRDREETQYF
TGTGCCAGCAGCTCCCGGGACAGGGAAGAGACCCAGTACTTC
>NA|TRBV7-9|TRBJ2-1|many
CASSSRQKSYNEQFF
TGTGCCAGCAGCTCAAGACAGAAGAGCTACAATGAGCAGTTCTTC
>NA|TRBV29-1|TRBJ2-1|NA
CSVDLPSSYNEQFF
TGCAGCGTTGATCTTCCCTCCTCCTACAATGAGCAGTTCTTC
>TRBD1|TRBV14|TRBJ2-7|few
CASSFQQGYPIYEQYF
TGTGCCAGCAGCTTCCAACAGGGGTATCCTATCTACGAGCAGTACTTC
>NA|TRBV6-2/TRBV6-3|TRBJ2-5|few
CASSYATGAETQYF
TGTGCCAGCAGTTACGCGACAGGAGCAGAGACCCAGTACTTC
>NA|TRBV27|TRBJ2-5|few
CASGPGPQTQYF
TGTGCCAGCGGGCCAGGGCCGCAGACCCAGTACTTC
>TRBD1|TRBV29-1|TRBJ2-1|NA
CSVGAPGQGFSSYNEQFF
TGCAGCGTTGGGGCTCCGGGACAGGGCTTTAGCTCCTACAATGAGCAGTTCTTC